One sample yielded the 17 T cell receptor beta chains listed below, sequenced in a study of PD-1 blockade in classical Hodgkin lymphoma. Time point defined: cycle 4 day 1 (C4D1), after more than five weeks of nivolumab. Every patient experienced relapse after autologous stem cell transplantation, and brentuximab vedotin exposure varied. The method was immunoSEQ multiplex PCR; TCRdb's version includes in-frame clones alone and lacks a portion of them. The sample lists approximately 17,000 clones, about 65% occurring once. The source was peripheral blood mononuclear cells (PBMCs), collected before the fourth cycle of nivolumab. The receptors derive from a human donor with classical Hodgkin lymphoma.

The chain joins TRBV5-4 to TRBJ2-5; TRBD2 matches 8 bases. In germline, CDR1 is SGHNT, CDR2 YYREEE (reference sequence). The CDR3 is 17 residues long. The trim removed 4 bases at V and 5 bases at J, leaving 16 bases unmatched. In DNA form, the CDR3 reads TGTGCCAGCAGCCGAGAGGGATCAGCGGGAGTTCGGGAGACCCAGTACTTC. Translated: CASSREGSAGVRETQYF.

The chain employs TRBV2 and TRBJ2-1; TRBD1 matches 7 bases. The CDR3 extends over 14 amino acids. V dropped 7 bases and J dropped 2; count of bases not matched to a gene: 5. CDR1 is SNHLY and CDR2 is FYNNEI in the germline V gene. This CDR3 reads CASTSQGAYNEQFF. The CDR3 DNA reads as TGTGCCAGCACCTCCCAGGGGGCCTACAATGAGCAGTTCTTC.

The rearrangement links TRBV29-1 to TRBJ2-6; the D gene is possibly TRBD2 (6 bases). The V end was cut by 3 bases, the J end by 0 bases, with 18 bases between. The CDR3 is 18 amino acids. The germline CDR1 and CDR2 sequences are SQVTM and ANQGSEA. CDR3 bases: TGCAGCGTTGACGGAGGACGGGAGACAAACTCTGGGGCCAACGTCCTGACTTTC. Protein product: CSVDGGRETNSGANVLTF. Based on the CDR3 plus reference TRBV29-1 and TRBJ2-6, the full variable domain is SAVISQKPSRDICQRGTSLTIQCQVDSQVTMMFWYRQQPGQSLTLIATANQGSEATYESGFVIDKFPISRPNLTFSTLTVSNMSPEDSSIYLCSVDGGRETNSGANVLTFGAGSRLTVL.

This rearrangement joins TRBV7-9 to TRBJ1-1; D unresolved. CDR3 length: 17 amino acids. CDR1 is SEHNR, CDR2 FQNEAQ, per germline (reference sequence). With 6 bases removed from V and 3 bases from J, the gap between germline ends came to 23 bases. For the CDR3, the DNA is TGTGCCAGCAGATTACCCGCGATCGGGTTCTTAGACACTGAAGCTTTCTTT. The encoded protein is CASRLPAIGFLDTEAFF.

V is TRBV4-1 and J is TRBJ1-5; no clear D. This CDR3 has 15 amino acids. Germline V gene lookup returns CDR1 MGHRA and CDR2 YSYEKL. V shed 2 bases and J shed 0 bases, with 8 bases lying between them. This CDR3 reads CASSQIRGSNQPQHF. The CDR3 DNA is TGCGCCAGCAGCCAAATCCGAGGTAGCAATCAGCCCCAGCATTTT.

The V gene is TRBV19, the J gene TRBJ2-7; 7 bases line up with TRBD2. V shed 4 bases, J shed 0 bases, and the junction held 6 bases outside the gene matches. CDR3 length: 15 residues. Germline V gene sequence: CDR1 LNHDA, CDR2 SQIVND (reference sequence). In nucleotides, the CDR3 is TGTGCCAGTAGTAGGGCTAGCGGACCCTCCTACGAGCAGTACTTC. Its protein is CASSRASGPSYEQYF. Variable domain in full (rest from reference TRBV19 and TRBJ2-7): DGGITQSPKYLFRKEGQNVTLSCEQNLNHDAMYWYRQDPGQGLRLIYYSQIVNDFQKGDIAEGYSVSREKKESFPLTVTSAQKNPTAFYLCASSRASGPSYEQYFGPGTRLTVT.

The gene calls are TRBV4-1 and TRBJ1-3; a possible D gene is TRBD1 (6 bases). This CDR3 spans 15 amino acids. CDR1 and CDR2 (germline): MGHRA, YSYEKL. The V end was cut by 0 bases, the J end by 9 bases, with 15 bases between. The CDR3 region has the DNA TGCGCCAGCAGCCAAGATATCTCCAGGGGAGGCACCATATATTTT. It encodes CASSQDISRGGTIYF.

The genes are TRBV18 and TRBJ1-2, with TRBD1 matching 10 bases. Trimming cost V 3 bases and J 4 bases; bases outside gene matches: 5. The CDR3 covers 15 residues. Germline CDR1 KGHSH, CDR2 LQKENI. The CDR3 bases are TGTGCCAGCTCACCGGGACAGGGGCCTGTCTATGGCTACACCTTC. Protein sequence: CASSPGQGPVYGYTF.

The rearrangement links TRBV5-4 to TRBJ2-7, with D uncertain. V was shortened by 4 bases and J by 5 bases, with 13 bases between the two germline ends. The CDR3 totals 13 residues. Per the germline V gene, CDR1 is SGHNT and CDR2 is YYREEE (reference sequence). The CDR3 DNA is TGTGCCAGCAGCCCGGAAGGCTACGACGAGCAGTACTTC. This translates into CASSPEGYDEQYF.

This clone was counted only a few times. CDR3 DNA sequence: TGTGCCAGCAGGGGACAGGGGAGAGAGACCCAGTACTTC. As protein: CASRGQGRETQYF. The chain is built from TRBV28 and TRBJ2-5, with 10 bases aligning to TRBD1. CDR3 size: 13 residues. Germline-derived CDR1 and CDR2 are MDHEN and SYDVKM. V shed 6 bases and J 4 bases; nucleotides not matched to a gene: 2.

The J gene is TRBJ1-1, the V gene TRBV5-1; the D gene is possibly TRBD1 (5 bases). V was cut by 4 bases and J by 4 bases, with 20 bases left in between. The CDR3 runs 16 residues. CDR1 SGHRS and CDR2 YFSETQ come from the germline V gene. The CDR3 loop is CASSLYVSKGSTEAFF. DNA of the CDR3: TGCGCCAGCAGCCTCTACGTTTCAAAGGGGAGCACTGAAGCTTTCTTT.

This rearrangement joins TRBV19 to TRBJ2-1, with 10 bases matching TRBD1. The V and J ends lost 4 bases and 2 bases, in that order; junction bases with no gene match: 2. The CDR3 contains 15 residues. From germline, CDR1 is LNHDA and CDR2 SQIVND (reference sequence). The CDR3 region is CASSKGQGPYNEQFF. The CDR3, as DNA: TGTGCCAGTAGTAAGGGACAGGGGCCCTACAATGAGCAGTTCTTC.

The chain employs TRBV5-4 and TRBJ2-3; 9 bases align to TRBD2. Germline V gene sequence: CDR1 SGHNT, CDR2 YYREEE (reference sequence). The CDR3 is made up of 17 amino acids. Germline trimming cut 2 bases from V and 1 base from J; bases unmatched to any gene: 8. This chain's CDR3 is CASSLLAGSGGTDTQYF. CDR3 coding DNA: TGTGCCAGCAGCTTACTAGCGGGTTCCGGGGGCACAGATACGCAGTATTTT.

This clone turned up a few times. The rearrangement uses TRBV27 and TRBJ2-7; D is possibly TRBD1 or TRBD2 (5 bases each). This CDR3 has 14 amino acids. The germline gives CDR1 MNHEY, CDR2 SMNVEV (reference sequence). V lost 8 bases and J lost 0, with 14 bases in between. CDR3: CASRGTSSSYEQYF. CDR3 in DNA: TGTGCCAGCCGGGGCACTTCGAGCTCCTACGAGCAGTACTTC.

CDR3 nucleotide sequence: TGTGCCAGTAGTATCAGAGGAGGCGAGCAGTACTTC. Translation gives CASSIRGGEQYF. V gene TRBV19 combines with J gene TRBJ2-7; tentatively, D is TRBD2 (5 bases). The germline V gene has CDR1 LNHDA and CDR2 SQIVND (reference sequence). There are 12 residues in the CDR3. V shed 3 bases and J shed 6 bases, with 9 bases lying between them. The entire variable domain, with the rest obtained from reference TRBV19 and TRBJ2-7, is as follows: DGGITQSPKYLFRKEGQNVTLSCEQNLNHDAMYWYRQDPGQGLRLIYYSQIVNDFQKGDIAEGYSVSREKKESFPLTVTSAQKNPTAFYLCASSIRGGEQYFGPGTRLTVT.

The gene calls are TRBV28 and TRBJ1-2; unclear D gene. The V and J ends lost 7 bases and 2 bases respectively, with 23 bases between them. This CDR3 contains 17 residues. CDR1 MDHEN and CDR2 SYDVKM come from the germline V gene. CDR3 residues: CASTSLNRVPTNYGYTF. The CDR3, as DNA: TGTGCCAGCACCTCCCTTAACCGGGTCCCCACAAACTATGGCTACACCTTC.

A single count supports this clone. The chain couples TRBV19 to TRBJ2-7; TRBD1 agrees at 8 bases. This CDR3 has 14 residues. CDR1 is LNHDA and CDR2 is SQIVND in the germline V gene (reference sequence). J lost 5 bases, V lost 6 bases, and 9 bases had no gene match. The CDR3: CASSLTGAVNEQYF. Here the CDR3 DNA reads TGTGCCAGTAGCCTGACAGGGGCGGTCAACGAGCAGTACTTC.